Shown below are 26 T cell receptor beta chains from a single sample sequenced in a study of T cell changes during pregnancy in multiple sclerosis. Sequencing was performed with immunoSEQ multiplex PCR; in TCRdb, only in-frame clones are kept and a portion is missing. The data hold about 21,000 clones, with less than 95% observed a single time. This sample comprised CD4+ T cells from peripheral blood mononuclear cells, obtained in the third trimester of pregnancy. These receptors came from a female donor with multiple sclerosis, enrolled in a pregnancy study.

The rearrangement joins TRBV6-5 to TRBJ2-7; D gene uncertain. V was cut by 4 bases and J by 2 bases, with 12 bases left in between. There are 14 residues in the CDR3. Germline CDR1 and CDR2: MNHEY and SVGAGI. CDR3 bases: TGTGCCAGCAGTTCCGGTAACCTCCCCTACGAGCAGTACTTC. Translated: CASSSGNLPYEQYF.

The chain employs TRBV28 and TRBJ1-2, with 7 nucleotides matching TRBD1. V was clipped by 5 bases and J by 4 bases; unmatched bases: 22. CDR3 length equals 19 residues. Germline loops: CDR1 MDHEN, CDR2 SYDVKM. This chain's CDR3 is CASSPYRGAEGGMGYGYTF. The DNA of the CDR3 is TGTGCCAGCAGTCCTTATAGGGGGGCGGAAGGGGGCATGGGCTATGGCTACACCTTC.

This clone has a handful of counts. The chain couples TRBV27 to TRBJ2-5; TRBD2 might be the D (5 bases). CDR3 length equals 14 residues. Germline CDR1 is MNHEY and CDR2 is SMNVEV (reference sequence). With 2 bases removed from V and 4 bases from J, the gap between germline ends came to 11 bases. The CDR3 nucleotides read TGTGCCAGCAGTTTAAGGCTAGCCGGAGAGACCCAGTACTTC. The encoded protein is CASSLRLAGETQYF.

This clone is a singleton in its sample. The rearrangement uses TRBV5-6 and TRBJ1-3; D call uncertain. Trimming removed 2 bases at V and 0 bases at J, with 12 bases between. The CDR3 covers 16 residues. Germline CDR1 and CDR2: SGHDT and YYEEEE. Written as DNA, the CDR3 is TGTGCCAGCAGCTTCGGGCGGGCCGGCTCTGGAAACACCATATATTTT. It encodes CASSFGRAGSGNTIYF.

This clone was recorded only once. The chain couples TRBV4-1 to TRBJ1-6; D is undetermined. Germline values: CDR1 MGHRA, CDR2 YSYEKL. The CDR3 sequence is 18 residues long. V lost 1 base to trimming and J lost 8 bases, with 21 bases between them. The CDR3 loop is CASSQATTAYRRDSPLHF. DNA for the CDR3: TGCGCCAGCAGCCAAGCCACCACAGCGTATCGGCGGGATTCACCCCTCCACTTT.

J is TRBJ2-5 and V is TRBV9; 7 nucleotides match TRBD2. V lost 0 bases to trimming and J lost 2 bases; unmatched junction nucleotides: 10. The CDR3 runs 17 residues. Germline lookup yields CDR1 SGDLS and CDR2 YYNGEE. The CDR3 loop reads CASSVAGIAGPQETQYF. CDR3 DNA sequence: TGTGCCAGCAGCGTAGCTGGGATAGCGGGCCCTCAAGAGACCCAGTACTTC.

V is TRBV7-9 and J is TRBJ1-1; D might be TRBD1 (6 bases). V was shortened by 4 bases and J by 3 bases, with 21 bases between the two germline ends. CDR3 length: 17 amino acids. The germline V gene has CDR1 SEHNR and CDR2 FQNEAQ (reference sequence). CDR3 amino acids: CASSSFRGGRGYTEAFF. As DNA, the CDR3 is TGTGCCAGCAGCTCCTTTAGGGGGGGGCGCGGGTACACTGAAGCTTTCTTT.

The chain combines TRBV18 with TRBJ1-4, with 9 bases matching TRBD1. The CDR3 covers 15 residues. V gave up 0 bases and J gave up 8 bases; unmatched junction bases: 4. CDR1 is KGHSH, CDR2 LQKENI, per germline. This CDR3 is CASSPPGTGKEKLFF. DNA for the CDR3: TGTGCCAGCTCACCACCGGGGACAGGGAAAGAAAAACTGTTTTTT. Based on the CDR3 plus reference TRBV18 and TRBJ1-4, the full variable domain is NAGVMQNPRHLVRRRGQEARLRCSPMKGHSHVYWYRQLPEEGLKFMVYLQKENIIDESGMPKERFSAEFPKEGPSILRIQQVVRGDSAAYFCASSPPGTGKEKLFFGSGTQLSVL.

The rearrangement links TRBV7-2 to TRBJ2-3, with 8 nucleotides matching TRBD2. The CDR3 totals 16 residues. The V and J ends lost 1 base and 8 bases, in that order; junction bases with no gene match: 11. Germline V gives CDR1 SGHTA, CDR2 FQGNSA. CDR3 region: CASSLDSTGGQGTQYF. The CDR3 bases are TGTGCCAGCAGCTTAGATTCAACGGGGGGGCAGGGTACGCAGTATTTT.

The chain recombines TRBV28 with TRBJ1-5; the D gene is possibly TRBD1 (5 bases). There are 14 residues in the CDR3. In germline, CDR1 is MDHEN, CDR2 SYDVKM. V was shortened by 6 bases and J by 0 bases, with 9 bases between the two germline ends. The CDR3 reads CASRGQLSNQPQHF. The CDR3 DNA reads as TGTGCCAGCAGGGGGCAGCTTAGCAATCAGCCCCAGCATTTT.

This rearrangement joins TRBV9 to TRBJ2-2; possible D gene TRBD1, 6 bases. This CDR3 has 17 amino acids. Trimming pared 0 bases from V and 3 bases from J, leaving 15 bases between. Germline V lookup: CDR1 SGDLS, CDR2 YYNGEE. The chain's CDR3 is CASSVDWAPGDTGELFF. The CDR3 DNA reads TGTGCCAGCAGCGTAGATTGGGCCCCAGGGGACACCGGGGAGCTGTTTTTT.

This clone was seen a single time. In DNA, the CDR3 is TGTGCCAGTAGTACAGGGAACTCTGGAAACACCATATATTTT. Translation: CASSTGNSGNTIYF. The chain couples TRBV19 to TRBJ1-3; D possibly corresponds to TRBD1 (5 bases). CDR1 is LNHDA, CDR2 SQIVND, per germline (reference sequence). Trimming stripped 4 bases from V and 0 bases from J, with 7 bases between. This CDR3 region has 14 residues.

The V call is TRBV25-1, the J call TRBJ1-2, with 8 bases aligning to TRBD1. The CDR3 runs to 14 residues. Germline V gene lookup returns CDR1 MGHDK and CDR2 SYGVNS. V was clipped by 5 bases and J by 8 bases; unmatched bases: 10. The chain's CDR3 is CASSTMDRVGGYTF. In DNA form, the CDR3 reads TGTGCCAGCAGTACCATGGACAGGGTCGGGGGCTACACCTTC.

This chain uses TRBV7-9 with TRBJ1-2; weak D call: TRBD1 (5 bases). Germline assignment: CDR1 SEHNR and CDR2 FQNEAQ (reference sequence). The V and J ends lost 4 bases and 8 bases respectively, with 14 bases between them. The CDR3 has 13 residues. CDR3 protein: CASSSAGGAGYTF. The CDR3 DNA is TGTGCCAGCAGCTCGGCCGGGGGAGCGGGCTACACCTTC.

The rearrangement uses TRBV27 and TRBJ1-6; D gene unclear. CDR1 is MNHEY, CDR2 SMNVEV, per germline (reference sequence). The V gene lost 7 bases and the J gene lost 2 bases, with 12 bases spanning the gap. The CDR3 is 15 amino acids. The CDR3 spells CASKLGGPYNSPLHF. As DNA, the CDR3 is TGTGCCAGCAAGCTAGGCGGCCCCTATAATTCACCCCTCCACTTT.

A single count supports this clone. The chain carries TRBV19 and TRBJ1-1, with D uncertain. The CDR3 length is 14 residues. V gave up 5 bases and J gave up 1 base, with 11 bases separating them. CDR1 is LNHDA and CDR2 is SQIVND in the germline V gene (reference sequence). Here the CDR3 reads CASSYFEGNTEAFF. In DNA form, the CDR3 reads TGTGCCAGTAGTTATTTCGAGGGGAACACTGAAGCTTTCTTT. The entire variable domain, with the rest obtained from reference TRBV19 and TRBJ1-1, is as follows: DGGITQSPKYLFRKEGQNVTLSCEQNLNHDAMYWYRQDPGQGLRLIYYSQIVNDFQKGDIAEGYSVSREKKESFPLTVTSAQKNPTAFYLCASSYFEGNTEAFFGQGTRLTVV.

DNA of the CDR3: TGTGCCATCAGATGGGCATCAGTTGGAAACACCATATATTTT. Protein sequence: CAIRWASVGNTIYF. This chain connects TRBV10-3 to TRBJ1-3, with D unresolved. CDR3 length: 14 residues. Germline V gene lookup returns CDR1 ENHRY and CDR2 SYGVKD. V lost 6 bases and J 3 bases, leaving 12 bases between the germline ends.

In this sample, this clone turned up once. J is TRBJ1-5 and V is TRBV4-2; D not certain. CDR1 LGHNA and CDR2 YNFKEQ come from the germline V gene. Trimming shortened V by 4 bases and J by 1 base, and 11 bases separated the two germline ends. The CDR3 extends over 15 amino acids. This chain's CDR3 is CASSRSLVSNQPQHF. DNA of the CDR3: TGTGCCAGCAGCCGCAGTTTGGTCAGCAATCAGCCCCAGCATTTT.

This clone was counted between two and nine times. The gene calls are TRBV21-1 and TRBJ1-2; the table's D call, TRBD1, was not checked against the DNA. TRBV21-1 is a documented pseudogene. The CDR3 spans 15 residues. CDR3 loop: CASSKGDRGDYGYTF. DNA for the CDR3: TGTGCCAGCAGCAAAGGTGACAGGGGGGACTATGGCTACACCTTC.

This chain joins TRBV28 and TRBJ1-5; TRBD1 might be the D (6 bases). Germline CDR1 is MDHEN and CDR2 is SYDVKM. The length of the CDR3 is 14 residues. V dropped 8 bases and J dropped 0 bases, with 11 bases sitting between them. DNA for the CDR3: TGTGCCAGCGGGGGACACTATAGCAATCAGCCCCAGCATTTT. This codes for CASGGHYSNQPQHF.

The CDR3 sequence is CASSDYWQYF. For the CDR3, the DNA is TGTGCCAGCAGTGATTACTGGCAGTACTTC. The chain is built from TRBV25-1 and TRBJ2-7, with D unclear. The CDR3 consists of 10 residues. CDR1 MGHDK and CDR2 SYGVNS come from the germline V gene. V was clipped by 3 bases and J by 9 bases, with 6 bases between them.

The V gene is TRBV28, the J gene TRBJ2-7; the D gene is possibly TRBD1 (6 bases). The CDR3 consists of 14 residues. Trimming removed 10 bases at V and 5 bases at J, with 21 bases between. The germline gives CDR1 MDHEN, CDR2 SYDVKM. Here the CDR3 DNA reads TGTGCCACCCTCAACCCACAGGGCGCCAACGAGCAGTACTTC. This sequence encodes CATLNPQGANEQYF.

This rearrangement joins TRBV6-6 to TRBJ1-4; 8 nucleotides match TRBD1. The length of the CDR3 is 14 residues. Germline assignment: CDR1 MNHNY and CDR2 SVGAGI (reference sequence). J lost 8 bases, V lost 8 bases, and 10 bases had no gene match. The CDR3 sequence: CASALQGGGEKLFF. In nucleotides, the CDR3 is TGTGCCAGCGCATTACAGGGGGGAGGAGAAAAACTGTTTTTT.

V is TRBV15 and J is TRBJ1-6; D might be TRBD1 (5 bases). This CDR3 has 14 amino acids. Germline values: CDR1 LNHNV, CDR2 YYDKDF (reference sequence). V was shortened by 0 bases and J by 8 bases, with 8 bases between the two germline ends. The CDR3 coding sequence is TGTGCCACCAGCAGAGATCGGGGGTATTCACCCCTCCACTTT. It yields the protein CATSRDRGYSPLHF.

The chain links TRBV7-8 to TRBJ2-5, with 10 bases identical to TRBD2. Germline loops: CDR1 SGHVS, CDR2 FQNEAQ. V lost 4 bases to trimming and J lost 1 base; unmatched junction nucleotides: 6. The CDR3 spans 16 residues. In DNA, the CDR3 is TGTGCCAGCAGCTCCCGCGGACTAGCGGCCCAAGAGACCCAGTACTTC. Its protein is CASSSRGLAAQETQYF.

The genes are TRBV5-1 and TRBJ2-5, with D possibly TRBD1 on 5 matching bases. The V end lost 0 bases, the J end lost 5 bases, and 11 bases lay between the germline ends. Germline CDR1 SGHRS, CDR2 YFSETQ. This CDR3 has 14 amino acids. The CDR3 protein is CASSLEGAGETQYF. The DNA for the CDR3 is TGCGCCAGCAGCTTGGAAGGGGCAGGCGAGACCCAGTACTTC.